This T cell receptor (beta chain) was observed in a study of blood T cell repertoires in COVID-19. On the study more broadly: COVID-19 samples, acute and convalescent, were from the United States, Italy and Spain. Sample material is recorded as cDNA or gDNA derived from T cells, B-cell-depleted T cells, or PBMCs.

Allocation to cohorts depended on clinical history reported by the participants. The germline V and J ends were trimmed by 4 bases and 1 base, with 7 bases remaining between them. Germline V gene data show CDR1 as LGHNA and CDR2 as YNFKEQ. CDR3 size: 13 residues. This table comes from immunoSEQ multiplex PCR, and its TCRdb copy is limited to in-frame clones, with some not included. The sample carries 450,000 to 500,000 clones, around nine tenths recorded once. This clone was counted between two and nine times. The chain recombines TRBV4-2 with TRBJ1-2; D remains unclear. Sequencing used PBMCs or T cells enriched from blood (not recorded which). This receptor was identified in a woman aged 55-75 years who had recovered from COVID-19. The DNA of the CDR3 is TGTGCCAGCAGCCTCGGTCTTAACTATGGCTACACCTTC. It translates to CASSLGLNYGYTF.